This T cell receptor beta chain stems from a study of blood T cell repertoires in COVID-19. The wider study: Samples taken during acute and convalescent COVID-19 were collected in the United States, Italy and Spain. T cells, B-cell-depleted T cells, or PBMCs provided the cDNA or gDNA that served as material.

The CDR3 runs 11 residues. V was pared by 4 bases and J by 8 bases, with 8 bases between. Only in-frame clones appear in the TCRdb table, and some are missing; sequencing was by immunoSEQ multiplex PCR. The data show under 110,000 clones, with around 93% seen just once and roughly 17% held by the top ten. The clonotype was recovered from a man aged 50 to 59 with acute or convalescent COVID-19. The sequenced material came from peripheral blood. The V call is TRBV12-3 or TRBV12-4, the J call TRBJ1-2; TRBD1 might be the D (5 bases). The CDR3: CASSSRGGYTF. Here the CDR3 DNA reads TGTGCCAGCAGTTCCCGGGGGGGCTACACCTTC.